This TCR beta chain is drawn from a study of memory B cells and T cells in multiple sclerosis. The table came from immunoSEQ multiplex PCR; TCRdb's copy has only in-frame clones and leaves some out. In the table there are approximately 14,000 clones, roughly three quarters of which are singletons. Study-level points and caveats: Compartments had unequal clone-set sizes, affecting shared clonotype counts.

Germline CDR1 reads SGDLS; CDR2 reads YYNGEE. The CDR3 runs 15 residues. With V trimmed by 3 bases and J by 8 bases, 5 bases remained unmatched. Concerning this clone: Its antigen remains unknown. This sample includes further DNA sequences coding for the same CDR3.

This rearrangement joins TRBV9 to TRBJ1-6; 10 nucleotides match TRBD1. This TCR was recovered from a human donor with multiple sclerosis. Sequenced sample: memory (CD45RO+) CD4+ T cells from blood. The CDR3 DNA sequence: TGTGCCAGCAGCGCCAGACAGGGGGCGGATTCACCCCTCCACTTT. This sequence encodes CASSARQGADSPLHF.